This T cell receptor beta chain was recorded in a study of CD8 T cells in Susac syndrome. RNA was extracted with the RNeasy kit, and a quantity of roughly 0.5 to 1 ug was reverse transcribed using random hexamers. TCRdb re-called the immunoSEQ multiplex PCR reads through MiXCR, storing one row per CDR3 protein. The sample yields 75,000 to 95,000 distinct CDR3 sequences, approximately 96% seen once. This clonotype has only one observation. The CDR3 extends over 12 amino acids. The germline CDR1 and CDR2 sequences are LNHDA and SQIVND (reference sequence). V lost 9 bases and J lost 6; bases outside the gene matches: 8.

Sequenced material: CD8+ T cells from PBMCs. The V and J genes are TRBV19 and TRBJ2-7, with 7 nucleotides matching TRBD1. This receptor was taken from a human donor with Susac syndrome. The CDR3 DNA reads TGTGCCAGCAACGACAGGGTAGGCGAGCAGTACTTC. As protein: CASNDRVGEQYF.